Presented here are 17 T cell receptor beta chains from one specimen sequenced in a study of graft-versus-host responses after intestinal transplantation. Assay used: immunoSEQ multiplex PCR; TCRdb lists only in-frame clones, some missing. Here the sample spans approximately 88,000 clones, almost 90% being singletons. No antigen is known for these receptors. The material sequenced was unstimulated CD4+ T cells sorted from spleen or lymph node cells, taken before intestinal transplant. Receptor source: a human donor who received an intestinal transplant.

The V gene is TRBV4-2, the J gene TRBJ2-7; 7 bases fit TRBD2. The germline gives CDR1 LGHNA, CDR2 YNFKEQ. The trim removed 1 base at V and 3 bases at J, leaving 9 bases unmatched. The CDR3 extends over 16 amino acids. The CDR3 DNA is TGTGCCAGCAGCCAAGTGGCGGCGGGGGAAAACTACGAGCAGTACTTC. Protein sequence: CASSQVAAGENYEQYF.

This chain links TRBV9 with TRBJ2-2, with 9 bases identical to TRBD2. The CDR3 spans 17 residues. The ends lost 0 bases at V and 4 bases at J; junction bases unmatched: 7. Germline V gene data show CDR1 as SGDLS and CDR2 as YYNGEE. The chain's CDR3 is CASSVVAGGRITGELFF. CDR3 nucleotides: TGTGCCAGCAGCGTAGTTGCGGGGGGGCGTATCACCGGGGAGCTGTTTTTT.

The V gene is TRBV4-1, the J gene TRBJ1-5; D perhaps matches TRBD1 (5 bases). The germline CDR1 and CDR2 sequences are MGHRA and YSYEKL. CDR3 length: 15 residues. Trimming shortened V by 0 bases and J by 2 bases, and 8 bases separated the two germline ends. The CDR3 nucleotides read TGCGCCAGCAGCCAAGAGGGCAGGGGCAATCAGCCCCAGCATTTT. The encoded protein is CASSQEGRGNQPQHF.

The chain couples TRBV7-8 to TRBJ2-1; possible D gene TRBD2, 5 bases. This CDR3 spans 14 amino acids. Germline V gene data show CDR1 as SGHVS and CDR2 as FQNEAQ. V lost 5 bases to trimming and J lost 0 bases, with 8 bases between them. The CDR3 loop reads CASSPGYSYNEQFF. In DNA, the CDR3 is TGTGCCAGCAGCCCGGGATACTCCTACAATGAGCAGTTCTTC.

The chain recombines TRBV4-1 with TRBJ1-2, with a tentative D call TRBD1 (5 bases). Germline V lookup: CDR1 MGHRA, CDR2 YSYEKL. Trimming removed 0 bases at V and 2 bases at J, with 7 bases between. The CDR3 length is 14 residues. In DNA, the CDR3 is TGCGCCAGCAGCCAAGACAGGGCCAACTATGGCTACACCTTC. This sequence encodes CASSQDRANYGYTF.

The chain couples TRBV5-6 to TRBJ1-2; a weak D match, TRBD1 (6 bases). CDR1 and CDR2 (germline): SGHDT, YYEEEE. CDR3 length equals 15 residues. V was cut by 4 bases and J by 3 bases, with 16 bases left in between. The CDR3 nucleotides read TGTGCCAGCAGCCTGAATGGGGGGGCCGACTATGGCTACACCTTC. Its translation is CASSLNGGADYGYTF.

CDR3 region: CASSLEGAVSEAFF. The CDR3, as DNA: TGTGCCAGCAGCTTGGAAGGGGCGGTTTCTGAAGCTTTCTTT. This chain uses TRBV5-4 with TRBJ1-1, with D tentatively TRBD1 (5 bases). Germline V CDR1 and CDR2: SGHNT, YYREEE (reference sequence). V was pared by 0 bases and J by 6 bases, with 12 bases between. This CDR3 spans 14 amino acids.

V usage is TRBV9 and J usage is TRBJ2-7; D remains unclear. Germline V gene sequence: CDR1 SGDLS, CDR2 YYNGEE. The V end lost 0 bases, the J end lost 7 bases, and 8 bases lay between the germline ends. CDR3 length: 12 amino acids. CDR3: CASSVATGEQYF. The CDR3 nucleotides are TGTGCCAGCAGCGTAGCTACGGGTGAGCAGTACTTC.

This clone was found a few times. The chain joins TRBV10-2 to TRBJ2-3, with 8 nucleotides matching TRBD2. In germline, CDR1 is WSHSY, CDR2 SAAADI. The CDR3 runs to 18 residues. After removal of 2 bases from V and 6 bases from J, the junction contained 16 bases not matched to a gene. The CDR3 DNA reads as TGCGCCAGCAGTGAGCCCGGCGAGCCAGGACGGGGGGGGGATACGCAGTATTTT. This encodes CASSEPGEPGRGGDTQYF.

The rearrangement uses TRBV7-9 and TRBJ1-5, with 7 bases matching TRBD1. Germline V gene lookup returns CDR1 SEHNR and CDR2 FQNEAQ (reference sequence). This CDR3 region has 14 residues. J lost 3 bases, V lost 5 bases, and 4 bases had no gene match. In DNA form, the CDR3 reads TGTGCCAGCAGCGGGGGACAGAACAATCAGCCCCAGCATTTT. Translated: CASSGGQNNQPQHF. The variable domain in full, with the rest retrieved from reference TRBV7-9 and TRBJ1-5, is DTGVSQNPRHKITKRGQNVTFRCDPISEHNRLYWYRQTLGQGPEFLTYFQNEAQLEKSRLLSDRFSAERPKGSFSTLEIQRTEQGDSAMYLCASSGGQNNQPQHFGDGTRLSIL.

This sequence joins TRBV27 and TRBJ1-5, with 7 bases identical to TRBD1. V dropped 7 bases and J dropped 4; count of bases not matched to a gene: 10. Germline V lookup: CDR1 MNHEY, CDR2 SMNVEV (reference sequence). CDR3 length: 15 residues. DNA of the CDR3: TGTGCCAGCAACTCCGGGACAGCCCTAAATCAGCCCCAGCATTTT. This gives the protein CASNSGTALNQPQHF.

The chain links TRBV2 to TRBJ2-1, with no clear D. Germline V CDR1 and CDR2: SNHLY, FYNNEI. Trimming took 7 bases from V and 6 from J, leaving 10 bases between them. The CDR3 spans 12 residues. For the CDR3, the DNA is TGTGCCAGCACGGCCGACTCCAATGAGCAGTTCTTC. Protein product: CASTADSNEQFF.

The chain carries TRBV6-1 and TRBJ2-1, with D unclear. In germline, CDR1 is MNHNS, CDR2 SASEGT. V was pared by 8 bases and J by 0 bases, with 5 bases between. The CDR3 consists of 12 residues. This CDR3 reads CASRSSYNEQFF. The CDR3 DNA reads TGTGCCAGCCGCAGCTCCTACAATGAGCAGTTCTTC.

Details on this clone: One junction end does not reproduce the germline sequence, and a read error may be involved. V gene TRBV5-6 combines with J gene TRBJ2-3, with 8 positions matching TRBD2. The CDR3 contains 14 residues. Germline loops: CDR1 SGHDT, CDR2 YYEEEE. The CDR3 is CATSLRGGTDTQYF. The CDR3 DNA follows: TGTGCCACCAGCTTGCGGGGGGGCACAGATACGCAGTATTTT.

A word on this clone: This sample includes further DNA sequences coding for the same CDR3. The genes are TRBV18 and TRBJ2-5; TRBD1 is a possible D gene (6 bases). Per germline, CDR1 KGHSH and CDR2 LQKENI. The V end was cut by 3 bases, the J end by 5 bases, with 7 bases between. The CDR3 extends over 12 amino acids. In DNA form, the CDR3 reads TGTGCCAGCTCACCTAGGGGGGAGACCCAGTACTTC. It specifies CASSPRGETQYF.

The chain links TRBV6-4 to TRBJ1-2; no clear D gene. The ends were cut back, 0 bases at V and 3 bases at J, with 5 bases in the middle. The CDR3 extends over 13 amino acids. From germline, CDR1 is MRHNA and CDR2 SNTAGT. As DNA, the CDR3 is TGTGCCAGCAGTGACTCGAGGTACTATGGCTACACCTTC. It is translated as CASSDSRYYGYTF.

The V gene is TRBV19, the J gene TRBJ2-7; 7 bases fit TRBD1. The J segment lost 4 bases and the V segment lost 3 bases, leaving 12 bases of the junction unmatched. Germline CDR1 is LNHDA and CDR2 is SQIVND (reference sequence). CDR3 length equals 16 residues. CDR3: CASSMVPPRQGYEQYF. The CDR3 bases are TGTGCCAGTAGTATGGTCCCCCCACGACAGGGATACGAGCAGTACTTC.